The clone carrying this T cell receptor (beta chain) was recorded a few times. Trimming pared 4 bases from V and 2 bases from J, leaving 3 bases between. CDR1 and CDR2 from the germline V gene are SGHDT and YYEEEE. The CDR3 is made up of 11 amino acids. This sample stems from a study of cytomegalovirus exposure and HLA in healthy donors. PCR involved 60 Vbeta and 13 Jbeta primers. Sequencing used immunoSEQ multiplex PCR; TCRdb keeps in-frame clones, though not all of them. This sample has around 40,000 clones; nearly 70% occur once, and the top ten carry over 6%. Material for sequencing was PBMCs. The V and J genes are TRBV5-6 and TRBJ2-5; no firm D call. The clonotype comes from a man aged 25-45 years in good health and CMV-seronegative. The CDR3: CASSTQETQYF. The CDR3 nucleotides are TGTGCCAGCAGCACACAAGAGACCCAGTACTTC.